The present T cell receptor (beta chain) was sequenced within a study of OX40 agonist ivuxolimab in advanced cancers. Study context: An agonistic anti-OX40 (CD134) antibody, ivuxolimab, was used to treat the patients. Each patient was given ivuxolimab into a vein every 2 weeks, at 0.01 to 10 mg/kg.

V lost 0 bases and J lost 6, with 14 bases in between. This CDR3 contains 15 residues. Germline V gives CDR1 SGHTA, CDR2 FQGNSA. Produced via immunoSEQ multiplex PCR; TCRdb's table is partial and in-frame only. The table has about 46,000 clones, 70% to 90% seen once. Findings and caveats of the study: In the 0.1 to 3.0 mg/kg range, CD4+ and CD8+ blood T cells had expanded clonally by week 6.

As for this clone: Its specificity is not known.

Drawing of blood for sampling happened at baseline, at cycle 4 day 1, and at cycle 7 day 1. The receptor was isolated from an adult with an advanced solid tumor such as melanoma, head and neck, liver or kidney cancer. The sample here was CD4+ or CD8+ T cells sorted from blood, taken in a trial of the OX40 agonist ivuxolimab. The chain has TRBV7-2 and TRBJ1-1; the D gene is possibly TRBD1 (6 bases). In DNA form, the CDR3 reads TGTGCCAGCAGCTTAGCAGGAGTGGGGGGCTCTGAAGCTTTCTTT. It translates to CASSLAGVGGSEAFF.